The rows below give T cell receptor beta chains drawn from one sample of a study of cytomegalovirus exposure and HLA in healthy donors. The protocol was immunoSEQ multiplex PCR, while the TCRdb copy is restricted to in-frame clones and leaves out a portion. Of about 170,000 clones detected, roughly 80% appear once; the ten largest clones hold 0.77%. The sample was PBMCs. These receptors all stem from a woman between 18 and 29 years old in good health and CMV-seronegative. CDR3s include the opening cysteine and the closing phenylalanine or tryptophan. A D gene is named only where the DNA matches it firmly. A clone size is listed for some rows: how often the clone was seen (once, few, many), or a class if it is expanded.

CDR3nt: TGTGCCAGCAGCTTACGGACAGGGAGCTCCTACGAGCAGTACTTC; CDR3aa: CASSLRTGSSYEQYF; d_gene: TRBD1; j_gene: TRBJ2-7; v_gene: TRBV11-1; abundance: -
CDR3nt: TGTGCCAGTGCGGGACAGGGGATCACCGGGGAGCTGTTTTTT; CDR3aa: CASAGQGITGELFF; d_gene: TRBD1; j_gene: TRBJ2-2; v_gene: TRBV19; abundance: -
CDR3nt: TGTGCCAGCAGTGAAGCGCAAGAACAAGGAGTCGCACCCCTCCACTTT; CDR3aa: CASSEAQEQGVAPLHF; d_gene: -; j_gene: TRBJ1-6; v_gene: TRBV6-1; abundance: -
CDR3nt: TGTGCCAGCAGCTTGGGACAGCTGAACACTGAAGCTTTCTTT; CDR3aa: CASSLGQLNTEAFF; d_gene: TRBD1; j_gene: TRBJ1-1; v_gene: TRBV7-2; abundance: -
CDR3nt: TGTGCCAGCAGCTTGGAGGGATTCCGACGGCCAGCGACGGACATTCAGTACTTC; CDR3aa: CASSLEGFRRPATDIQYF; d_gene: -; j_gene: TRBJ2-4; v_gene: TRBV7-8; abundance: -
CDR3nt: TGCGCCAGCAGCCAAGAGATTCCTAATCCCTACGAGCAGTACTTC; CDR3aa: CASSQEIPNPYEQYF; d_gene: -; j_gene: TRBJ2-7; v_gene: TRBV4-3; abundance: -
CDR3nt: TGCGCCAGCAGCCCGGGACAGGGCGGCGAGACCCAGTACTTC; CDR3aa: CASSPGQGGETQYF; d_gene: TRBD1; j_gene: TRBJ2-5; v_gene: TRBV5-1; abundance: once
CDR3nt: TGCGCCAGCAGCTTGAAGAGGGCCTCTGGGGCCAACGTCCTGACTTTC; CDR3aa: CASSLKRASGANVLTF; d_gene: -; j_gene: TRBJ2-6; v_gene: TRBV5-1; abundance: -
CDR3nt: TGTGCCAGCAGTTTGGTGGGGGCGAGGGCTTTCTTT; CDR3aa: CASSLVGARAFF; d_gene: -; j_gene: TRBJ1-1; v_gene: TRBV28; abundance: -
CDR3nt: TGTGCCAGCAGCCGAGGGTCCTACGAGCAGTACTTC; CDR3aa: CASSRGSYEQYF; d_gene: -; j_gene: TRBJ2-7; v_gene: TRBV6-6; abundance: -
CDR3nt: TGTGCCAGCAGCTTAGAGCTCCCTATGAACACTGAAGCTTTCTTT; CDR3aa: CASSLELPMNTEAFF; d_gene: -; j_gene: TRBJ1-1; v_gene: TRBV5-4; abundance: -
CDR3nt: TGTGCCAGCGGGGGGGTCACTGAAGCTTTCTTT; CDR3aa: CASGGVTEAFF; d_gene: -; j_gene: TRBJ1-1; v_gene: TRBV6-5; abundance: -
CDR3nt: TGTGCCAGCAGTTCTTCAACAGGGGGCAAATACGAGCAGTACTTC; CDR3aa: CASSSSTGGKYEQYF; d_gene: TRBD1; j_gene: TRBJ2-7; v_gene: TRBV28; abundance: -
CDR3nt: TGTGCCAGCAGCCTCGGGACAGGGGACACCGGGGAGCTGTTTTTT; CDR3aa: CASSLGTGDTGELFF; d_gene: TRBD1; j_gene: TRBJ2-2; v_gene: TRBV4-2; abundance: medium-sized
CDR3nt: TGCGCCAGCAGCCAGATCCGACAGGAGATGGTGAGAATTTACACCGGGGAGCTGTTTTTT; CDR3aa: CASSQIRQEMVRIYTGELFF; d_gene: -; j_gene: TRBJ2-2; v_gene: TRBV23-1; abundance: -
CDR3nt: TGCGCCAGCAGCCCCGGGACAGGGGGCACAGATACGCAGTATTTT; CDR3aa: CASSPGTGGTDTQYF; d_gene: TRBD1; j_gene: TRBJ2-3; v_gene: TRBV5-1; abundance: -
CDR3nt: TGTGCCAGCCAGCGCGAAGATACGCAGTATTTT; CDR3aa: CASQREDTQYF; d_gene: -; j_gene: TRBJ2-3; v_gene: TRBV13; abundance: -
CDR3nt: TGTGCCAGCAGCCGGGACCGGGACAGGGGATCACCCCTCCACTTT; CDR3aa: CASSRDRDRGSPLHF; d_gene: TRBD1; j_gene: TRBJ1-6; v_gene: TRBV6-5; abundance: -
CDR3nt: TGTGCCAGCACCGGAGGGATGAACACCGGGGAGCTGTTTTTT; CDR3aa: CASTGGMNTGELFF; d_gene: -; j_gene: TRBJ2-2; v_gene: TRBV2; abundance: few
CDR3nt: TGTGCCAGCAGCTTAGTTGGGAGGGAATGGGGAGGGAGCGATCAGCCCCAGCATTTT; CDR3aa: CASSLVGREWGGSDQPQHF; d_gene: -; j_gene: TRBJ1-5; v_gene: TRBV11-3; abundance: -
CDR3nt: TGCGCCAGCAGTGAGTCAAGAGCCAGCGGGAGAGTGGGTGAGCAGTTCTTC; CDR3aa: CASSESRASGRVGEQFF; d_gene: TRBD2; j_gene: TRBJ2-1; v_gene: TRBV10-1; abundance: -
CDR3nt: TGTGCCAGCAGCAAGGAAAGGTGGAGGGGGCTATGGATTCCGTTCTATGGCTACACCTTC; CDR3aa: CASSKERWRGLWIPFYGYTF; d_gene: -; j_gene: TRBJ1-2; v_gene: TRBV21-1; abundance: -
CDR3nt: TGTGCCAGCAGTGTCAAGACAGGTAGTTATGGCTACACCTTC; CDR3aa: CASSVKTGSYGYTF; d_gene: -; j_gene: TRBJ1-2; v_gene: TRBV2; abundance: -
CDR3nt: TGTGCCTGGAGTGTAGAGAGGACTAGCGGGTGGGCCCCAACCTACGAGCAGTACTTC; CDR3aa: CAWSVERTSGWAPTYEQYF; d_gene: TRBD2; j_gene: TRBJ2-7; v_gene: TRBV30; abundance: -
CDR3nt: TGCGCCAGCAGCCAAGATACGAGGGTACACGAGCAGTACTTC; CDR3aa: CASSQDTRVHEQYF; d_gene: -; j_gene: TRBJ2-7; v_gene: TRBV4-1; abundance: few
CDR3nt: TGTGCCAGCAGCTTAGGTCTGGGCGTCGACACTGAAGCTTTCTTT; CDR3aa: CASSLGLGVDTEAFF; d_gene: -; j_gene: TRBJ1-1; v_gene: TRBV11-1; abundance: few
CDR3nt: TGTTCCAGCAGCTCTGACAGGGAATATGGCTACACCTTC; CDR3aa: CSSSSDREYGYTF; d_gene: TRBD1; j_gene: TRBJ1-2; v_gene: TRBV7-9; abundance: few
CDR3nt: TGTGCCAGGAGAAGGGGACAGGCTAGCAATCAGCCCCAGCATTTT; CDR3aa: CARRRGQASNQPQHF; d_gene: TRBD1; j_gene: TRBJ1-5; v_gene: TRBV25-1; abundance: once
CDR3nt: TGTGCCAGCAGTGTCGCGGGCTTAGCCTACGAGCAGTACTTC; CDR3aa: CASSVAGLAYEQYF; d_gene: -; j_gene: TRBJ2-7; v_gene: TRBV28; abundance: -
CDR3nt: TGTGCCAGCAGCTTACAACTAGCGGGGGGCACGCAGTATTTT; CDR3aa: CASSLQLAGGTQYF; d_gene: TRBD2; j_gene: TRBJ2-3; v_gene: TRBV7-3; abundance: -
CDR3nt: TGTGCCAGCAGTATAGTTAGGGGGCCTTCTGGCTACACCTTC; CDR3aa: CASSIVRGPSGYTF; d_gene: TRBD1; j_gene: TRBJ1-2; v_gene: TRBV28; abundance: -